Described below is a single TCR beta chain sequence and its context. The entry originates in a study of control samples from healthy donors and cancer patients. The CDR3 extends over 17 amino acids. The V gene lost 1 base and the J gene lost 1 base, with 11 bases spanning the gap. Germline CDR1 and CDR2: SGHTA and FQGTGA. Here immunoSEQ multiplex PCR was the method, and the copy in TCRdb shows in-frame clones only, minus some. Seen here are more than 95,000 clones, roughly 84% observed once, and the top ten hold more than 1.5%. The rearrangement uses TRBV7-3 and TRBJ2-6, with D unclear. The sample was blood. This sequence originates from a young man in good health. In DNA form, the CDR3 reads TGTGCCAGCAGCTTAAGTGTCAGCCTATCTGGGGCCAACGTCCTGACTTTC. Protein product: CASSLSVSLSGANVLTF. The entire variable domain, with the rest obtained from reference TRBV7-3 and TRBJ2-6, is as follows: GAGVSQTPSNKVTEKGKYVELRCDPISGHTALYWYRQSLGQGPEFLIYFQGTGAADDSGLPNDRFFAVRPEGSVSTLKIQRTERGDSAVYLCASSLSVSLSGANVLTFGAGSRLTVL.